The TCR beta chain under discussion was sequenced for a study of T cell repertoires in cytomegalovirus infection. This clonotype was recorded a few times. The antigen is not known. Via MiXCR, TCRdb re-called the reads, giving one row per CDR3 protein. In the table there are about 890,000 distinct CDR3 sequences, 25% to 40% of which are singletons. Unmatched junction bases numbered 12, after V lost 5 bases and J lost 2 bases. This CDR3 has 17 amino acids. Germline CDR1 reads SEHNR; CDR2 reads FQNEAQ (reference sequence). The sequence derives from a human donor in good health (CMV status not recorded). Some clones in this sample may be carry-over from other donors' samples. The genes are TRBV7-9 and TRBJ2-7; 10 nucleotides align to TRBD1. The source was cultured CD8+ T cells from PBMCs, collected from culture after CMV antigen stimulation. The CDR3 region has the DNA TGTGCCAGCAGCCAAACGACAGGGGGCGATGGGCCCTACGAGCAGTACTTC. Translated, it gives CASSQTTGGDGPYEQYF.